This T cell receptor beta chain emerged from a study of cytomegalovirus exposure and HLA in healthy donors. The study ran its PCR with 60 Vbeta and 13 Jbeta primers. TCRdb's table, derived via immunoSEQ multiplex PCR, lists solely in-frame clones and lacks some. This table has some 250,000 clones, about 80% appearing once. In germline, CDR1 is SQVTM, CDR2 ANQGSEA. The CDR3 sequence is 13 residues long. As to this clone: Its antigen is still unknown. The junction departs from germline at one end; a sequencing error may be responsible.

Study-wide results and limits: The majority of CMV-associated TCR beta chains were reported as apparently HLA-restricted in a later analysis. 87-base-pair reads could not separate some V segments, including TRBV6-2 and TRBV6-3. In a later analysis, common viral pathogens appeared linked to several of the most significant clusters. Most TCR sequences showed up rarely, but some public TCRs showed up in many donors.

Sequenced: PBMCs. This clonotype originated in a woman aged 40 to 55 in good health and CMV-seropositive. The rearrangement joins TRBV29-1 to TRBJ2-1, with 7 bases identical to TRBD2. The CDR3: CSAERTRQHEQFF. The CDR3 DNA reads TGCAGCGCTGAACGGACTAGGCAGCATGAGCAGTTCTTC.